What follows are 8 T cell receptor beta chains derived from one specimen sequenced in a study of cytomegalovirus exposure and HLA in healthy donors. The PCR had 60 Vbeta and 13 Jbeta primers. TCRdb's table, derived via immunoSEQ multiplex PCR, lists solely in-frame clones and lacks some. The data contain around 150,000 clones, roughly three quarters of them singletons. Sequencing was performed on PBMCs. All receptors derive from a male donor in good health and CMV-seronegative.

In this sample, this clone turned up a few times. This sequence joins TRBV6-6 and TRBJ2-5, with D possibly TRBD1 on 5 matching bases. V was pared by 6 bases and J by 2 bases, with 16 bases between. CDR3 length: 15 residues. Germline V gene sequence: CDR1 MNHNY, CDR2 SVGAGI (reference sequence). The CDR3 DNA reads TGTGCCAGCAGCCGCCCTAGGGGTGGACAAGAGACCCAGTACTTC. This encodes CASSRPRGGQETQYF.

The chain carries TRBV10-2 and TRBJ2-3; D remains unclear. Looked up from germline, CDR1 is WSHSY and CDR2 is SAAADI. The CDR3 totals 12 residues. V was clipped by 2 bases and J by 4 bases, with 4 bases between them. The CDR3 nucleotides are TGCGCCAGCAGTGAGGAGTCAGATACGCAGTATTTT. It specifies CASSEESDTQYF.

For the CDR3, the DNA is TGTGCCAGCAGTCCATCGGCTAGCGGGGGCCGAAAGGAGTTCTTC. Translating gives CASSPSASGGRKEFF. V gene TRBV6-5 combines with J gene TRBJ2-1; TRBD2 agrees at 10 bases. V trimming: 5 bases; J trimming: 14 bases; junction bases outside the gene matches: 15. From germline, CDR1 is MNHEY and CDR2 SVGAGI. CDR3 size: 15 residues.

The CDR3 sequence is CASSELELEYNEQFF. CDR3 DNA sequence: TGTGCCAGCAGTGAACTCGAGTTGGAGTACAATGAGCAGTTCTTC. The chain links TRBV6-1 to TRBJ2-1; unclear D gene. The germline gives CDR1 MNHNS, CDR2 SASEGT. V was pared by 2 bases and J by 4 bases, with 12 bases between. The CDR3 runs to 15 residues.

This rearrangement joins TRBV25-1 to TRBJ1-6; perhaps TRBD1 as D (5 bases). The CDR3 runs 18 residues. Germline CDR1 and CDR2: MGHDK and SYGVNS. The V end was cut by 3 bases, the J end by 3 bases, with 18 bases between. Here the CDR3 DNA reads TGTGCCAGCAGTGATACCACCCCCACGGGGGGCTATAATTCACCCCTCCACTTT. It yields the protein CASSDTTPTGGYNSPLHF.

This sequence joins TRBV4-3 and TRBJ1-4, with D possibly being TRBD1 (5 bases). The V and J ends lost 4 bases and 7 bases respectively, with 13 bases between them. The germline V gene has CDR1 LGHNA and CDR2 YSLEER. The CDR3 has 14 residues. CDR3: CASSRSGTGEKLFF. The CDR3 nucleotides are TGCGCCAGCAGCCGATCCGGGACTGGTGAAAAACTGTTTTTT.

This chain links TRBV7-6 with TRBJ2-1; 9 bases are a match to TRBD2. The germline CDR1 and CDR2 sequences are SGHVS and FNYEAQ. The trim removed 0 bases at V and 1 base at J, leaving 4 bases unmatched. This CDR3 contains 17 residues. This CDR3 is CASSLALAGSSYNEQFF. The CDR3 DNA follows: TGTGCCAGCAGCTTAGCGCTAGCGGGGTCATCCTACAATGAGCAGTTCTTC.

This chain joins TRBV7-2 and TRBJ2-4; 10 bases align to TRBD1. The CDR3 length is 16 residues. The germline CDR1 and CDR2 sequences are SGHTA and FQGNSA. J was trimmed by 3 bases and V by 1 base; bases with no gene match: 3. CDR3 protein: CASSLGTGGSKNIQYF. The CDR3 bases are TGTGCCAGCAGCTTAGGGACAGGGGGTAGCAAAAACATTCAGTACTTC.